This TCR beta chain came from a study of T cells in Graves' hyperthyroidism and ophthalmopathy. Each person with ophthalmopathy scored at least 3 on the Clinical Activity Score, reached NOSPECS grade 4 or higher, and had been ill under 3 months. Based on clinical symptoms, serum thyroxine and TRAb, thyroid ultrasound and orbital computed tomography, diagnoses were reached. TCR beta CDR3 regions were amplified from RNA. The TCR CDR3 first-round RT-PCR relied on the HTBI primer set. TCRdb re-derived calls from the multiplex PCR reads in MiXCR, one entry per CDR3 protein. The repertoire includes almost 500,000 distinct CDR3 sequences, roughly 23% of them detected once, and about 53% sits in the top ten. Germline V gene lookup returns CDR1 MNHEY and CDR2 SVGAGI. V shed 0 bases, J shed 0 bases, and the junction held 2 bases outside the gene matches. The CDR3 is 16 residues long.

The sample comprised blood. This TCR was sampled from a woman between 65 and 79 years old with Graves' ophthalmopathy. This chain uses TRBV6-5 with TRBJ1-3, with TRBD1 matching 7 bases. CDR3: CASSYSGTDSGNTIYF. The CDR3 nucleotides are TGTGCCAGCAGTTACTCCGGGACAGACTCTGGAAACACCATATATTTT.